Each of the 17 T cell receptor beta chains below was sequenced from the same sample in a study of T cell responses to AZD1222 COVID-19 vaccine. Method: immunoSEQ multiplex PCR; TCRdb's copy keeps in-frame clones and lacks some. There are around 140,000 clones in the sample; more than 70% occur only once, and roughly 1.5% lies in the top ten. This sample comprised peripheral blood, obtained 28 days after the second AZD1222 dose. Every receptor here comes from an adult who received the AZD1222 COVID-19 vaccine.

The rearrangement links TRBV27 to TRBJ2-3, with TRBD2 matching 13 bases. CDR1 and CDR2 from the germline V gene are MNHEY and SMNVEV (reference sequence). The CDR3 runs 17 residues. The V and J ends lost 5 bases and 5 bases, in that order; junction bases with no gene match: 10. The CDR3 sequence is CASSPTTSGRALDTQYF. Written as DNA, the CDR3 is TGTGCCAGCAGTCCTACCACTAGCGGGAGGGCCCTAGATACGCAGTATTTT.

J is TRBJ2-6 and V is TRBV7-2; tentative D call: TRBD2 (5 bases). With 3 bases removed from V and 0 bases from J, the gap between germline ends came to 15 bases. The germline gives CDR1 SGHTA, CDR2 FQGNSA. The CDR3 sequence is 18 residues long. CDR3: CASSFRRVRASGANVLTF. CDR3 nucleotides: TGTGCCAGCAGCTTCAGGCGGGTAAGGGCCTCTGGGGCCAACGTCCTGACTTTC.

A single count supports this clone. J is TRBJ1-2 and V is TRBV15; D not certain. V was pared by 0 bases and J by 5 bases, with 10 bases between. Germline V gene lookup returns CDR1 LNHNV and CDR2 YYDKDF (reference sequence). The CDR3 loop spans 14 amino acids. Here the CDR3 reads CATSRDRGWYGYTF. CDR3 DNA: TGTGCCACCAGCAGAGATCGGGGATGGTATGGCTACACCTTC. Variable domain in full (rest from reference TRBV15 and TRBJ1-2): DAMVIQNPRYQVTQFGKPVTLSCSQTLNHNVMYWYQQKSSQAPKLLFHYYDKDFNNEADTPDNFQSRRPNTSFCFLDIRSPGLGDTAMYLCATSRDRGWYGYTFGSGTRLTVV.

The chain links TRBV5-1 to TRBJ1-2; 7 nucleotides agree with TRBD1. CDR1 and CDR2 (germline): SGHRS, YFSETQ. This CDR3 region has 15 residues. The trim removed 0 bases at V and 3 bases at J, leaving 5 bases unmatched. The CDR3 DNA is TGCGCCAGCAGCTTGGGGGCAGGGGGTTACTATGGCTACACCTTC. It translates to CASSLGAGGYYGYTF.

This chain uses TRBV19 with TRBJ1-1; possible D gene TRBD1, 5 bases. Germline V CDR1 and CDR2: LNHDA, SQIVND (reference sequence). V gave up 7 bases and J gave up 1 base, with 13 bases separating them. CDR3 length equals 14 residues. In nucleotides, the CDR3 is TGTGCCAGTAATTGGGGGACGGCGAACACTGAAGCTTTCTTT. This codes for CASNWGTANTEAFF.

V and J are TRBV7-2 and TRBJ2-1; no clear D gene. This CDR3 region has 15 residues. With 2 bases removed from V and 1 base from J, the gap between germline ends came to 9 bases. Germline-derived CDR1 and CDR2 are SGHTA and FQGNSA. CDR3 region: CASSLLGSSYNEQFF. The CDR3 DNA follows: TGTGCCAGCAGCTTATTGGGCAGTTCCTACAATGAGCAGTTCTTC.

V gene TRBV5-4 combines with J gene TRBJ1-6; D is unresolved. Trimming took off 4 bases at V and 0 bases at J, with 11 bases between the two ends. CDR1 and CDR2 from the germline V gene are SGHNT and YYREEE (reference sequence). The CDR3 loop spans 16 amino acids. The CDR3 protein is CASSQRLSSYNSPLHF. CDR3 nucleotides: TGTGCCAGCAGCCAACGACTGAGCTCCTATAATTCACCCCTCCACTTT.

The genes are TRBV9 and TRBJ2-1; 8 bases are shared with TRBD1. This CDR3 comprises 18 residues. Germline V gene sequence: CDR1 SGDLS, CDR2 YYNGEE. The J segment lost 8 bases and the V segment lost 0 bases, leaving 16 bases of the junction unmatched. In nucleotides, the CDR3 is TGTGCCAGCAGCGTAGCTCGAGAAGGGCAGGGGGCTTTGGATGAGCAGTTCTTC. It encodes CASSVAREGQGALDEQFF.

This clone was counted a single time. The V call is TRBV24-1, the J call TRBJ2-3, with 9 positions matching TRBD1. V trimming: 5 bases; J trimming: 1 base; junction bases outside the gene matches: 3. The CDR3 is 15 residues long. Germline loops: CDR1 KGHDR, CDR2 SFDVKD. The CDR3 protein is CATSAGDRGTDTQYF. In DNA, the CDR3 is TGTGCCACCAGTGCCGGGGACAGGGGCACAGATACGCAGTATTTT.

The rearrangement links TRBV5-1 to TRBJ2-1; maybe TRBD2 (5 bases). This CDR3 region has 14 residues. V was clipped by 5 bases and J by 1 base, with 10 bases between them. Germline CDR1 reads SGHRS; CDR2 reads YFSETQ. The CDR3 loop reads CASSLGGSYNEQFF. DNA for the CDR3: TGCGCCAGCAGTTTAGGAGGTTCCTACAATGAGCAGTTCTTC. Full variable domain (remainder filled in from reference TRBV5-1 and TRBJ2-1): KAGVTQTPRYLIKTRGQQVTLSCSPISGHRSVSWYQQTPGQGLQFLFEYFSETQRNKGNFPGRFSGRQFSNSRSEMNVSTLELGDSALYLCASSLGGSYNEQFFGPGTRLTVL.

The V call is TRBV19, the J call TRBJ1-5, with D unresolved. Deletions cut 3 bases from V and 7 bases from J, with 13 bases between. Germline lookup yields CDR1 LNHDA and CDR2 SQIVND (reference sequence). The length of the CDR3 is 14 residues. As DNA, the CDR3 is TGTGCCAGTAGTATTGGTCTAAGGGAACAGCCCCAGCATTTT. The encoded protein is CASSIGLREQPQHF. The full variable domain, completed using reference TRBV19 and TRBJ1-5, is DGGITQSPKYLFRKEGQNVTLSCEQNLNHDAMYWYRQDPGQGLRLIYYSQIVNDFQKGDIAEGYSVSREKKESFPLTVTSAQKNPTAFYLCASSIGLREQPQHFGDGTRLSIL.

This rearrangement joins TRBV4-3 to TRBJ2-7, with 10 bases identical to TRBD1. The germline CDR1 and CDR2 sequences are LGHNA and YSLEER. The junction had 3 bases not matched to a gene; V was cut back by 1 base and J by 3 bases. The CDR3 spans 15 residues. The CDR3 DNA sequence: TGCGCCAGCAGCCAAGCGGGACAGGGGAACTACGAGCAGTACTTC. This codes for CASSQAGQGNYEQYF.

This chain connects TRBV29-1 to TRBJ2-1, with a possible D match to TRBD1 (5 bases). The CDR3 covers 13 residues. Germline V gene sequence: CDR1 SQVTM, CDR2 ANQGSEA. Between the trimmed V and J ends, which lost 3 bases and 6 bases, there was a span of 12 bases. CDR3 amino acids: CSVEGQKSNEQFF. The CDR3 coding sequence is TGCAGCGTTGAGGGGCAGAAAAGCAATGAGCAGTTCTTC.

CDR3 region: CASSYSAETYEQYF. DNA for the CDR3: TGTGCCAGCAGTTACTCGGCGGAGACTTACGAGCAGTACTTC. The chain uses TRBV6-2 or TRBV6-3 and TRBJ2-7; D gene uncertain. Germline CDR1 and CDR2: MNHEY and SVGEGT. The germline V and J ends were trimmed by 0 bases and 4 bases, with 10 bases remaining between them. This CDR3 is built from 14 residues.

The chain is built from TRBV3-1 (or the pseudogene TRBV3-2) and TRBJ2-7, with TRBD1 matching over 9 bases. The ends lost 7 bases at V and 5 bases at J; junction bases unmatched: 9. Germline V lookup: CDR1 LGHDT, CDR2 YNNKEL (reference sequence). The CDR3 spans 14 residues. Here the CDR3 reads CASTRGQGRDEQYF. Written as DNA, the CDR3 is TGTGCCAGCACTCGCGGACAGGGGAGAGACGAGCAGTACTTC.

This sequence joins TRBV7-3 and TRBJ1-3; D is perhaps TRBD1 (6 bases). V was shortened by 5 bases and J by 0 bases, with 11 bases between the two germline ends. This CDR3 region has 15 residues. CDR1 is SGHTA and CDR2 is FQGTGA in the germline V gene. CDR3 residues: CASSPSGDSGNTIYF. CDR3 nucleotides: TGTGCCAGCAGCCCGTCAGGGGACTCTGGAAACACCATATATTTT.

The V and J genes are TRBV12-3 or TRBV12-4 and TRBJ1-2; D gene uncertain. CDR3 length: 13 residues. V was clipped by 6 bases and J by 2 bases, with 10 bases between them. The CDR3 is CASSPVGNYGYTF. The CDR3 region has the DNA TGTGCCAGCAGCCCGGTCGGGAACTATGGCTACACCTTC.